This T cell receptor beta chain was identified in a study of shared clonotypes between healthy human individuals. As for the study in general: The study used three CD4 naive, three CD4 memory, two CD8 naive and one CD8 memory plate per donor.

The protocol was immunoSEQ multiplex PCR, while the TCRdb copy is restricted to in-frame clones and leaves out a portion. Among more than 2,000,000 clones listed, around nine tenths were seen once. Partitioning of CD4+ cells yielded a CD45RA+ naive subset and a CD45RA-negative memory subset. Sequenced: naive CD4+ T cells sorted from blood. Subset specified: CD45RA+ positively selected. The TCR sequence derives from a man between 18 and 29 years old in good health.

In DNA form, the CDR3 reads TGTGCTAGTGGACAAACGGGGGTTACCACCGGGGAGCTGTTTTTT. Translating it yields CASGQTGVTTGELFF. V gene TRBV12-5 combines with J gene TRBJ2-2; tentatively, D is TRBD2 (6 bases). The CDR3 covers 15 residues. V was cut by 6 bases and J by 4 bases, with 15 bases left in between. Germline V gene data show CDR1 as LGHNT and CDR2 as FRNRAP.